Sequencing of this TCR beta chain was carried out in a study of T cells in Graves' hyperthyroidism and ophthalmopathy. Of note for this clonotype: The antigen remains undetermined.

The study, taken as a whole, reports: Ophthalmopathy was identified by the model a median approximately 6.4 months ahead of onset. Most thyroid clonotypes with frequency above 0.001 were detected in blood.

Between the trimmed V and J ends, which lost 3 bases and 5 bases, there was a span of 10 bases. This CDR3 region has 13 residues. Germline CDR1 is MGHDK and CDR2 is SYGVNS. RNA transcripts were the template for amplifying TCR beta CDR3 regions. The HTBI primer set drove a first-round RT-PCR of the TCR CDR3. TCRdb reprocessed the multiplex PCR reads with MiXCR, giving one entry per CDR3 protein. The sample holds 730,000 or so distinct CDR3 sequences; around 19% are singletons and the top ten take roughly a sixth. The study excluded patients with uncontrolled infection, other autoimmune disease, pregnancy or lactation.

Sequenced material: blood. The TCR sequence derives from a woman between 50 and 59 years old with Graves' hyperthyroidism that later progressed to Graves' ophthalmopathy. The rearrangement links TRBV25-1 to TRBJ1-2, with unresolved D. This CDR3 reads CASSESLTYGYTF. DNA for the CDR3: TGTGCCAGCAGTGAGAGCTTAACGTATGGCTACACCTTC.